This T cell receptor beta chain appears in the sequencing data of a study of cytomegalovirus exposure and HLA in healthy donors. A note on this clone: Its matching antigen is unknown.

Study conclusions and caveats: Later work found that TCR association rates differed between HLA loci; DRB1 had the most and HLA-C the fewest. Segments of the TCR beta V type were, in most cases, productive about 87% or about 30% of the time in an earlier analysis. Some V segments (TRBV6-2 and TRBV6-3 among them) were excluded as indistinguishable.

There are 16 residues in the CDR3. CDR1 is MNHNS, CDR2 SASEGT, per germline. Trimming removed 2 bases at V and 0 bases at J, with 8 bases between. Primers for the PCR totalled 60 Vbeta and 13 Jbeta. This table comes from immunoSEQ multiplex PCR, and its TCRdb copy is limited to in-frame clones, with some not included. The sample includes under 200,000 clones, approximately 85% seen only once; the top ten take 9.3%. The chain recombines TRBV6-1 with TRBJ2-6; D remains ambiguous. The receptor's source is a man between 18 and 29 years old in good health and CMV-seropositive. What was sequenced was PBMCs. CDR3 region: CASSEQVISGANVLTF. The DNA of the CDR3 is TGTGCCAGCAGTGAACAGGTCATCTCTGGGGCCAACGTCCTGACTTTC.